This TCR beta chain was identified during a study of blood T cell repertoires in COVID-19. On the study more broadly: The origin of the acute and convalescent COVID-19 samples was the United States, Italy and Spain. Sources were T cells, B-cell-depleted T cells, or PBMCs; the material itself was cDNA or gDNA.

J gave up 5 bases and V 6 bases, and 5 bases lay outside the gene matches. The CDR3 consists of 14 residues. Per the germline V gene, CDR1 is MRHNA and CDR2 is SNTAGT. Authors' data handling: Amplifying reference gene primers gave estimates of nucleated cell counts. Here immunoSEQ multiplex PCR was the method, and the copy in TCRdb shows in-frame clones only, minus some. V, J and clone size reflect that table, while D and trimming were determined from the DNA. This sample has about 250,000 clones, with approximately 86% found just once. The clonotype comes from a woman aged 55-70 years who had recovered from COVID-19. The chain carries TRBV6-4 and TRBJ2-2; 8 nucleotides line up with TRBD1. Input material: peripheral blood. CDR3 loop: CASRLQGGTGELFF. CDR3 nucleotide sequence: TGTGCCAGCAGACTACAGGGGGGAACCGGGGAGCTGTTTTTT.